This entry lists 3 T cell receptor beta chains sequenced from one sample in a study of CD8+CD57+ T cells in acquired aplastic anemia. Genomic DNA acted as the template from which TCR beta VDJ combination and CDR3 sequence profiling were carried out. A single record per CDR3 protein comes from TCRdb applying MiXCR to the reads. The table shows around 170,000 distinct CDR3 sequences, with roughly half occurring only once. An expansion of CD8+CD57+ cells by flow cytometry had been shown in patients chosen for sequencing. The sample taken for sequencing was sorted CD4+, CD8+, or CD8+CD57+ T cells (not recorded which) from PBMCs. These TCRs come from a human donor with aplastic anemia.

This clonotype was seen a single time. The CDR3 region has the DNA TGTGCCAGCAGTACAGGGTCCGGGGAGCTGTTTTTT. Protein product: CASSTGSGELFF. The chain is built from TRBV2 and TRBJ2-2; a weak D match, TRBD1 (6 bases). The V end lost 5 bases, the J end lost 6 bases, and 7 bases lay between the germline ends. This CDR3 has 12 residues. Germline V gene lookup returns CDR1 SNHLY and CDR2 FYNNEI.

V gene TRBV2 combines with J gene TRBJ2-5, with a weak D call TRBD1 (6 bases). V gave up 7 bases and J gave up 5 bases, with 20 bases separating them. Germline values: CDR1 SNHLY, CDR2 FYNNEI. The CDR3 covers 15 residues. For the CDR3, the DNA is TGTGCCAGCAAAAACTGGGGACAAGGAAAGGAGACCCAGTACTTC. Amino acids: CASKNWGQGKETQYF.

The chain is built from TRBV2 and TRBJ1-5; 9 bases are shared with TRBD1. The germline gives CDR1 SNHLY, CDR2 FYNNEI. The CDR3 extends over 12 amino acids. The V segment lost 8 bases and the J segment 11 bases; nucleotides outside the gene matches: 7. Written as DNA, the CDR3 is TGTGCCAGCTACCGGGACAGGGTGGCCCAGCATTTT. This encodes CASYRDRVAQHF.